Below, 12 T cell receptor beta chains from the same sample are listed, as sequenced in a study of T-cell reconstitution after alpha-beta-depleted transplantation in children. Library preparation (for TCRbeta) was performed with unique molecular identifiers. MiXCR, run by TCRdb on the PCR reads, gives a single entry per CDR3 protein. This sample has approximately 82,000 distinct CDR3 sequences, with roughly a sixth found just once. The sequenced sample was PBMCs, mostly from graft donor cells, obtained 180 days after TCRalphabeta/CD19-depleted stem cell transplant. The receptors here all came from a male patient aged 2-9 years who had a stem cell transplant for acute lymphoblastic leukemia, so the T cells may come from the graft donor.

This clonotype was seen only a few times. This chain joins TRBV5-1 and TRBJ2-5; 10 bases align to TRBD1. Germline V lookup: CDR1 SGHRS, CDR2 YFSETQ. The CDR3 spans 16 residues. With V trimmed by 4 bases and J by 1 base, 7 bases remained unmatched. The CDR3 sequence: CASSGPGQGPQETQYF. CDR3 coding DNA: TGCGCCAGCAGCGGGCCGGGACAGGGGCCCCAAGAGACCCAGTACTTC.

This clonotype was seen only a few times. The chain couples TRBV5-1 to TRBJ2-1, with 11 bases matching TRBD2. The germline V gene encodes CDR1 SGHRS and CDR2 YFSETQ. Unmatched junction bases numbered 3, after V lost 4 bases and J lost 0 bases. The CDR3 covers 16 residues. The CDR3 DNA follows: TGCGCCAGCAGCCTAGCGGGGGGCTTCTCCTACAATGAGCAGTTCTTC. Protein product: CASSLAGGFSYNEQFF.

This clonotype was detected ten times or more. The J gene is TRBJ2-5, the V gene TRBV5-5; D may be TRBD2 (6 bases). The CDR3 runs 16 residues. Per germline, CDR1 SGHKS and CDR2 YYEKEE (reference sequence). Between the trimmed V and J ends, which lost 5 bases and 2 bases, there was a span of 19 bases. CDR3 nucleotide sequence: TGTGCCAGCAGTCAGAGGCCGGGGGAGAGGCAAGAGACCCAGTACTTC. This translates into CASSQRPGERQETQYF. The variable domain in full, with the rest retrieved from reference TRBV5-5 and TRBJ2-5, is DAGVTQSPTHLIKTRGQQVTLRCSPISGHKSVSWYQQVLGQGPQFIFQYYEKEERGRGNFPDRFSARQFPNYSSELNVNALLLGDSALYLCASSQRPGERQETQYFGPGTRLLVL.

This clonotype was counted ten times or more. The gene calls are TRBV4-3 and TRBJ2-7; maybe TRBD1 (6 bases). The CDR3 totals 15 residues. From germline, CDR1 is LGHNA and CDR2 YSLEER. V lost 1 base, J lost 2 bases, and 12 bases lay in between. This chain's CDR3 is CASSQGLGATYEQYF. The CDR3 DNA reads TGCGCCAGCAGCCAAGGCCTGGGGGCGACCTACGAGCAGTACTTC.

This clonotype was picked up a small number of times. The V gene is TRBV4-1, the J gene TRBJ2-2; 7 nucleotides agree with TRBD1. The germline V gene encodes CDR1 MGHRA and CDR2 YSYEKL. Trimming cost V 2 bases and J 7 bases; bases outside gene matches: 13. This CDR3 spans 17 amino acids. DNA of the CDR3: TGCGCCAGCAGCCAACGACCCCGGAAGGGGGCCAACGGGGAGCTGTTTTTT. Amino acids: CASSQRPRKGANGELFF.

At least ten counts were recorded for this clonotype. The CDR3 sequence is CSASPVERSYEQYF. The CDR3 DNA is TGCAGTGCTAGCCCGGTGGAGCGCTCCTACGAGCAGTACTTC. The chain joins TRBV20-1 to TRBJ2-7, with D uncertain. CDR3 length equals 14 residues. In germline, CDR1 is DFQATT, CDR2 SNEGSKA (reference sequence). With 3 bases removed from V and 0 bases from J, the gap between germline ends came to 12 bases.

The genes are TRBV20-1 and TRBJ2-7; TRBD1 matches 12 bases. The trim removed 7 bases at V and 5 bases at J, leaving 6 bases unmatched. CDR1 is DFQATT and CDR2 is SNEGSKA in the germline V gene (reference sequence). The CDR3 has 13 residues. This CDR3 is CSGWGQGANEQYF. The CDR3 nucleotides read TGCAGTGGGTGGGGACAGGGGGCCAACGAGCAGTACTTC.

The chain has TRBV5-6 and TRBJ2-7; tentatively, D is TRBD2 (6 bases). The CDR3 is made up of 11 amino acids. V gave up 2 bases and J gave up 7 bases, with 7 bases separating them. Germline-derived CDR1 and CDR2 are SGHDT and YYEEEE. The CDR3 spells CASSFGREQYF. CDR3 nucleotides: TGTGCCAGCAGCTTCGGGAGAGAGCAGTACTTC.

The chain has TRBV6-2 or TRBV6-3 and TRBJ2-3; the D gene could be TRBD1 or TRBD2 (5 bases each). In germline, CDR1 is MNHEY, CDR2 SVGEGT. CDR3 size: 13 residues. V dropped 10 bases and J dropped 0 bases, with 11 bases sitting between them. CDR3: CATWGSSTDTQYF. The CDR3 nucleotides are TGTGCCACGTGGGGGTCTAGCACAGATACGCAGTATTTT.

This clonotype was seen at least ten times. The gene calls are TRBV28 and TRBJ2-3; perhaps TRBD2 as D (5 bases). CDR1 MDHEN and CDR2 SYDVKM come from the germline V gene. The CDR3 sequence is 18 residues long. V was cut by 2 bases and J by 1 base, with 19 bases left in between. For the CDR3, the DNA is TGTGCCAGCAGTTTAAGCCCACCGGGCCTCGGGGGCACAGATACGCAGTATTTT. This codes for CASSLSPPGLGGTDTQYF.

This clonotype was seen only a few times. V gene TRBV20-1 combines with J gene TRBJ2-3; D remains unclear. V was cut by 3 bases and J by 0 bases, with 7 bases left in between. Germline CDR1 and CDR2: DFQATT and SNEGSKA (reference sequence). The CDR3 contains 13 residues. In DNA form, the CDR3 reads TGCAGTGCTAGGCCGTCCAGCACAGATACGCAGTATTTT. This sequence encodes CSARPSSTDTQYF.

The chain joins TRBV12-3 or TRBV12-4 to TRBJ2-5; D call uncertain. There are 14 residues in the CDR3. Trimming pared 6 bases from V and 2 bases from J, leaving 13 bases between. CDR3 in DNA: TGTGCCAGCAGCCATGGGGTACCACAAGAGACCCAGTACTTC. Encoded protein: CASSHGVPQETQYF.